This record covers a single T cell receptor (beta chain). Its antigen remains unidentified. The data originate from a study of T cell repertoires in cytomegalovirus infection. TCRdb ran MiXCR on the reads and lists one entry per CDR3 protein. The sample has fewer than 650,000 distinct CDR3 sequences, 40% seen once. The ends were cut back, 5 bases at V and 0 bases at J, with 11 bases in the middle. The CDR3 is 15 residues long. Germline assignment: CDR1 MDHEN and CDR2 SYDVKM. The sample in question was cultured PBMCs, obtained from culture after CMV antigen stimulation. The V call is TRBV28, the J call TRBJ2-4; the D is unclear. The TCR was taken from a human donor in good health (CMV status not recorded). Some clones in this sample may be carry-over from other donors' samples. The CDR3 spells CASSHLSAAKNIQYF. The CDR3 bases are TGTGCCAGCAGTCATCTATCGGCAGCCAAAAACATTCAGTACTTC.